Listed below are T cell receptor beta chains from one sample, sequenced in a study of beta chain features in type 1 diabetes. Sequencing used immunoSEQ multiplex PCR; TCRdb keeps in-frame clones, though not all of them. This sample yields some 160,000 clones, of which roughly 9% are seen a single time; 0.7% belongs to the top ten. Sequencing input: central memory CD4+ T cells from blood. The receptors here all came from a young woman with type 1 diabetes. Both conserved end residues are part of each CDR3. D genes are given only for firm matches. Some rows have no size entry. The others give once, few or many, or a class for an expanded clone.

DNA: TGTGCCACCAGCAGATCGACCGGGACTAGCGGAGGAGAGACCCAGTACTTC; CDR3: CATSRSTGTSGGETQYF; size: few; D: TRBD2; J: TRBJ2-5; V: TRBV15; length: 17
DNA: TGTGCCTGGAGTGTACAGGGGGTTGAAGCTTTCTTT; CDR3: CAWSVQGVEAFF; size: NA; D: TRBD1; J: TRBJ1-1; V: TRBV30; length: 12
DNA: TGTGCCAGCAGCGTAGAAGCCAACACTGAAGCTTTCTTT; CDR3: CASSVEANTEAFF; size: few; D: NA; J: TRBJ1-1; V: TRBV9; length: 13
DNA: TGCGCCAGCAGCGGGGACAGGGGGCAGTACTTC; CDR3: CASSGDRGQYF; size: many; D: TRBD1; J: TRBJ2-7; V: TRBV5-1; length: 11
DNA: TGTGCCAGCAGCTATAGTCAAGAGACCCAGTACTTC; CDR3: CASSYSQETQYF; size: few; D: NA; J: TRBJ2-5; V: TRBV7-9; length: 12
DNA: TGTGCCTGGAGTGTAGGGGGACTAGGGGATACGCAGTATTTT; CDR3: CAWSVGGLGDTQYF; size: few; D: TRBD2; J: TRBJ2-3; V: TRBV30; length: 14
DNA: TGTGCCAGCAGCGTTAGGACTAGAGGGGTCGGGGAGCTGTTTTTT; CDR3: CASSVRTRGVGELFF; size: NA; D: TRBD2; J: TRBJ2-2; V: TRBV9; length: 15
DNA: TGTGCCAGCAGTCCTCAAGGGACATTGCATTTTGGCTACACCTTC; CDR3: CASSPQGTLHFGYTF; size: few; D: NA; J: TRBJ1-2; V: TRBV28; length: 15
DNA: TGTGCCAGCAGCTGGGCCCGGGACAGGTCCTACGAGCAGTACTTC; CDR3: CASSWARDRSYEQYF; size: few; D: TRBD1; J: TRBJ2-7; V: TRBV7-8; length: 15
DNA: TGTGCCAGCTCGGGCGGGCAAGAGACCCAGTACTTC; CDR3: CASSGGQETQYF; size: NA; D: NA; J: TRBJ2-5; V: TRBV6-5; length: 12
DNA: TGTGCCTGGAGTTGGGAGGGTGAGCAGTTCTTC; CDR3: CAWSWEGEQFF; size: NA; D: TRBD2; J: TRBJ2-1; V: TRBV30; length: 11
DNA: TGTGCCAGCAGTTTATCATCGGGGACAGCGAACACTGAAGCTTTCTTT; CDR3: CASSLSSGTANTEAFF; size: few; D: TRBD1; J: TRBJ1-1; V: TRBV28; length: 16
DNA: TGTGCCTCCAGTTGGGGGCCCGGGGAGCTGTTTTTT; CDR3: CASSWGPGELFF; size: few; D: NA; J: TRBJ2-2; V: TRBV28; length: 12
DNA: TGTGCCAGCAGCCAAGATTGGGGGACTTCCCAAGAGACCCAGTACTTC; CDR3: CASSQDWGTSQETQYF; size: NA; D: NA; J: TRBJ2-5; V: TRBV4-2; length: 16
DNA: TGTGCCAGCAGCCCCGACAGGGATCTCTACAATGAGCAGTTCTTC; CDR3: CASSPDRDLYNEQFF; size: NA; D: TRBD1; J: TRBJ2-1; V: TRBV7-3; length: 15
DNA: TGTGCCAGTAGGCGGGACGCGAACTATGGCTACACCTTC; CDR3: CASRRDANYGYTF; size: few; D: NA; J: TRBJ1-2; V: TRBV19; length: 13
DNA: TGTGCCAGCAGCCCGACAGGGACGCCCTACGAGCAGTACTTC; CDR3: CASSPTGTPYEQYF; size: NA; D: TRBD1; J: TRBJ2-7; V: TRBV7-8; length: 14
DNA: TGTGCCAGCAGACCTGGACTAGTGTCCTACAATGAGCAGTTCTTC; CDR3: CASRPGLVSYNEQFF; size: few; D: TRBD2; J: TRBJ2-1; V: TRBV5-4; length: 15
DNA: TGTGCCAGCAGCGAGTACAACACAGATACGCAGTATTTT; CDR3: CASSEYNTDTQYF; size: few; D: NA; J: TRBJ2-3; V: TRBV9; length: 13
DNA: TGCGCCAGCAGCCCCGGACTAGCGGGAGCCCGCACAGATACGCAGTATTTT; CDR3: CASSPGLAGARTDTQYF; size: NA; D: TRBD2; J: TRBJ2-3; V: TRBV5-1; length: 17
DNA: TGTGCCAGCTCCGAGGGAGCCTCGAAGGACACTGAAGCTTTCTTT; CDR3: CASSEGASKDTEAFF; size: NA; D: NA; J: TRBJ1-1; V: TRBV18; length: 15
DNA: TGTGCCAGCAGCCTCCAGACCCAGGTGGAGGTTACGCAGTATTTT; CDR3: CASSLQTQVEVTQYF; size: NA; D: NA; J: TRBJ2-3; V: TRBV9; length: 15
DNA: TGTGCCAGCACACTAGCGGGAGGGCTAAGCACAGATACGCAGTATTTT; CDR3: CASTLAGGLSTDTQYF; size: NA; D: TRBD2; J: TRBJ2-3; V: TRBV7-9; length: 16
DNA: TGTGCCAGCAGCGTAGAAGCGGGAAGCTCCTACGAGCAGTACTTC; CDR3: CASSVEAGSSYEQYF; size: NA; D: TRBD2; J: TRBJ2-7; V: TRBV9; length: 15
DNA: TGTGCCAGCAGTTCGACTAGCGGGAACACAGATACGCAGTATTTT; CDR3: CASSSTSGNTDTQYF; size: NA; D: TRBD2; J: TRBJ2-3; V: TRBV27; length: 15
DNA: TGCGCCAGCAGCTTGGTTCCCACTAGCACAGATACGCAGTATTTT; CDR3: CASSLVPTSTDTQYF; size: NA; D: NA; J: TRBJ2-3; V: TRBV5-1; length: 15
DNA: TGTGCCTGGACCCTAGCCCAGGGGACAGGGACGGATCAGCCCCAGCATTTT; CDR3: CAWTLAQGTGTDQPQHF; size: few; D: TRBD1; J: TRBJ1-5; V: TRBV30; length: 17
DNA: TGTGCCAGCTCACAACTAGCGGGGAAATACAATGAGCAGTTCTTC; CDR3: CASSQLAGKYNEQFF; size: many; D: TRBD2; J: TRBJ2-1; V: TRBV18; length: 15
DNA: TGTGCCAGCAGCTTTGACAGCATGAACACTGAAGCTTTCTTT; CDR3: CASSFDSMNTEAFF; size: few; D: NA; J: TRBJ1-1; V: TRBV7-6; length: 14
DNA: TGTGCCAGCAACCTCGAGTCGTACGGGGAGCTGTTTTTT; CDR3: CASNLESYGELFF; size: NA; D: NA; J: TRBJ2-2; V: TRBV2; length: 13
DNA: TGCAGCGTTTGGGGCGGACCTGAAGCTTTCTTT; CDR3: CSVWGGPEAFF; size: few; D: NA; J: TRBJ1-1; V: TRBV29-1; length: 11
DNA: TGTGCCAGCAGCCCGACGGGACAGCGCACAGATACGCAGTATTTT; CDR3: CASSPTGQRTDTQYF; size: NA; D: TRBD1; J: TRBJ2-3; V: TRBV7-2; length: 15
DNA: TGTGCCAGCAGCTTAGAGGGGCCTAACACCGGGGAGCTGTTTTTT; CDR3: CASSLEGPNTGELFF; size: NA; D: NA; J: TRBJ2-2; V: TRBV7-9; length: 15
DNA: TGTGCCAGCAGCTTAGGGACAGCTCAAGAGACCCAGTACTTC; CDR3: CASSLGTAQETQYF; size: NA; D: NA; J: TRBJ2-5; V: TRBV7-9; length: 14
DNA: TGCGCCAGCAGCTTGGCCTCGGACGAGCAGTACTTC; CDR3: CASSLASDEQYF; size: NA; D: NA; J: TRBJ2-7; V: TRBV5-1; length: 12
DNA: TGTGCCAGTAGTCGCGCCCAGGGGGCGAACACTGAAGCTTTCTTT; CDR3: CASSRAQGANTEAFF; size: NA; D: TRBD1; J: TRBJ1-1; V: TRBV19; length: 15
DNA: TGTGCCAGCAGTTATGCGGGAGTTATCTCAGATACGCAGTATTTT; CDR3: CASSYAGVISDTQYF; size: few; D: TRBD2; J: TRBJ2-3; V: TRBV6-6; length: 15
DNA: TGTGCCACCAGCAGAGATGAGGAGTCCTACAATGAGCAGTTCTTC; CDR3: CATSRDEESYNEQFF; size: few; D: NA; J: TRBJ2-1; V: TRBV15; length: 15
DNA: TGTGCCAGCAGGGCCGAGGACAGGGATATCTACGAGCAGTACTTC; CDR3: CASRAEDRDIYEQYF; size: NA; D: TRBD1; J: TRBJ2-7; V: TRBV2; length: 15
DNA: TGTGCCAGCAGCTTAAATAATCCCACAGGGCCCCTCCACTATGGCTACACCTTC; CDR3: CASSLNNPTGPLHYGYTF; size: NA; D: NA; J: TRBJ1-2; V: TRBV7-9; length: 18
DNA: TGTGCCAGCTCCAAAACCACTGGCACAGATACGCAGTATTTT; CDR3: CASSKTTGTDTQYF; size: few; D: NA; J: TRBJ2-3; V: TRBV27; length: 14
DNA: TGTGCCAGCAGCGCCGGAGGGACTAGCGGCTACAATGAGCAGTTCTTC; CDR3: CASSAGGTSGYNEQFF; size: NA; D: TRBD2; J: TRBJ2-1; V: TRBV9; length: 16
DNA: TGTGCCTGGAGCGGGTGGACAAACCAAGAGACCCAGTACTTC; CDR3: CAWSGWTNQETQYF; size: NA; D: NA; J: TRBJ2-5; V: TRBV30; length: 14
DNA: TGTGCCAGCAGCCAACAGGGGAATGGCTACACCTTC; CDR3: CASSQQGNGYTF; size: few; D: TRBD1; J: TRBJ1-2; V: TRBV7-2; length: 12
DNA: TGTGCCTGGAGTTCCGGTCCGCTATACAATGAGCAGTTCTTC; CDR3: CAWSSGPLYNEQFF; size: NA; D: NA; J: TRBJ2-1; V: TRBV30; length: 14
DNA: TGTGCCAGCAGCTTAGCCGGGACTAGCGGGGGGGAGGAGCAGTTCTTC; CDR3: CASSLAGTSGGEEQFF; size: few; D: TRBD2; J: TRBJ2-1; V: TRBV11-2; length: 16
DNA: TGTGCCAGCAGCTTTGTGGCAGAAGAGACCCAGTACTTC; CDR3: CASSFVAEETQYF; size: NA; D: NA; J: TRBJ2-5; V: TRBV5-6; length: 13
DNA: TGCAGCGCCCAAGGGACTATCCTCGGAGAGCAGTACTTC; CDR3: CSAQGTILGEQYF; size: NA; D: TRBD2; J: TRBJ2-7; V: TRBV29-1; length: 13
DNA: TGCAGCGTCGATGGGACAGGGGTATACAATGAGCAGTTCTTC; CDR3: CSVDGTGVYNEQFF; size: NA; D: TRBD1; J: TRBJ2-1; V: TRBV29-1; length: 14
DNA: TGTGCCAGCAGCTCACAGGGGAGCGATACGCAGTATTTT; CDR3: CASSSQGSDTQYF; size: NA; D: TRBD1; J: TRBJ2-3; V: TRBV7-3; length: 13
DNA: TGTGCCACCAGCAGCGGACTAGCGGGAGGGAAAGAGCAGTTCTTC; CDR3: CATSSGLAGGKEQFF; size: few; D: TRBD2; J: TRBJ2-1; V: TRBV15; length: 15
DNA: TGTGCCAGCACCCCGGCGGGTGGCATCTACGAGCAGTACTTC; CDR3: CASTPAGGIYEQYF; size: few; D: NA; J: TRBJ2-7; V: TRBV5-4; length: 14
DNA: TGTGCCAGCAGCTCACGATACGGACGGGACACAGATACGCAGTATTTT; CDR3: CASSSRYGRDTDTQYF; size: few; D: NA; J: TRBJ2-3; V: TRBV5-6; length: 16
DNA: TGTGCCGCGACCGGGACAGTAAACTCCTACGAGCAGTACTTC; CDR3: CAATGTVNSYEQYF; size: few; D: TRBD1; J: TRBJ2-7; V: TRBV10-3; length: 14
DNA: TGTGCCAGCAGCTTCCACGGGACTAGCGGGAGTAGATCAGAGACCCAGTACTTC; CDR3: CASSFHGTSGSRSETQYF; size: few; D: TRBD2; J: TRBJ2-5; V: TRBV4-2; length: 18
DNA: TGTGCCACCACGACAGAACCACTAGCCAAAAACATTCAGTACTTC; CDR3: CATTTEPLAKNIQYF; size: NA; D: NA; J: TRBJ2-4; V: TRBV6-1; length: 15
DNA: TGTGCCAGCACCGAAAAGCATAGTGGGCACTACGAGCAGTACTTC; CDR3: CASTEKHSGHYEQYF; size: NA; D: NA; J: TRBJ2-7; V: TRBV4-2; length: 15
DNA: TGTGCCAGCAGTTACCGCTCAGGGCCGTACGAGCAGTACTTC; CDR3: CASSYRSGPYEQYF; size: NA; D: NA; J: TRBJ2-7; V: TRBV6-5; length: 14
DNA: TGTGCCTGGAGTCCTCTTGGAGGGGAATATGGCTACACCTTC; CDR3: CAWSPLGGEYGYTF; size: NA; D: NA; J: TRBJ1-2; V: TRBV30; length: 14
DNA: TGTGCCAGCAGCTTACAGGGACAGGGCTACGAGCAGTACTTC; CDR3: CASSLQGQGYEQYF; size: few; D: TRBD1; J: TRBJ2-7; V: TRBV7-6; length: 14